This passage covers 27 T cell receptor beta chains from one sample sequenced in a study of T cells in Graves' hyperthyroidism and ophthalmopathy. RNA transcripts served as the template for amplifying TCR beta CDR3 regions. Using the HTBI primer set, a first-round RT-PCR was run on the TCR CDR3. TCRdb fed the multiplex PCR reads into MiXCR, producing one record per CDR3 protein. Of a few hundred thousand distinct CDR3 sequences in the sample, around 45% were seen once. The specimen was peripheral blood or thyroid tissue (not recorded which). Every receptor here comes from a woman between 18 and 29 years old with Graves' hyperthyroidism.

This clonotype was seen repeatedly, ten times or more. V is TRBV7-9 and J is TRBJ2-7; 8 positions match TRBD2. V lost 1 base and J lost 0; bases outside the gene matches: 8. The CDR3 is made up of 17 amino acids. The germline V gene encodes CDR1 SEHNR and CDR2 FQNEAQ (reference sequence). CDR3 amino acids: CASSLGLAGDSSYEQYF. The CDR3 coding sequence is TGTGCCAGCAGCTTAGGTCTAGCGGGCGATAGCTCCTACGAGCAGTACTTC.

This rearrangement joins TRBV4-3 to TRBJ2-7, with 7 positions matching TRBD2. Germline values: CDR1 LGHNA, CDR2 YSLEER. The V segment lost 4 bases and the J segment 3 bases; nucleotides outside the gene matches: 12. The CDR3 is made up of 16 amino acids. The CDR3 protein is CASSPLGTIGIYEQYF. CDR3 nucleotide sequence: TGCGCCAGCAGCCCTCTTGGGACTATCGGGATCTACGAGCAGTACTTC.

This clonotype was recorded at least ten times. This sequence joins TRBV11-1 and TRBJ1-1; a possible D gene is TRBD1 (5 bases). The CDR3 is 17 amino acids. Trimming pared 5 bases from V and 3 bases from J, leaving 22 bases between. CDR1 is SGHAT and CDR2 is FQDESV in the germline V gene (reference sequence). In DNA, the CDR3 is TGTGCCAGCAGCCTCTCAGCGTCGGGGGTAGGGGACACTGAAGCTTTCTTT. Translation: CASSLSASGVGDTEAFF.

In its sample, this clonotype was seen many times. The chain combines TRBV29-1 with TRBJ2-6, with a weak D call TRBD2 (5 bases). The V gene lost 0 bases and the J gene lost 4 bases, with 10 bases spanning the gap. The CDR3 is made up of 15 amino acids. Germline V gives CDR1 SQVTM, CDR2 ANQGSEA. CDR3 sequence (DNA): TGCAGCGTTGAAGACCGGGGTACAGGGGCCAACGTCCTGACTTTC. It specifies CSVEDRGTGANVLTF.

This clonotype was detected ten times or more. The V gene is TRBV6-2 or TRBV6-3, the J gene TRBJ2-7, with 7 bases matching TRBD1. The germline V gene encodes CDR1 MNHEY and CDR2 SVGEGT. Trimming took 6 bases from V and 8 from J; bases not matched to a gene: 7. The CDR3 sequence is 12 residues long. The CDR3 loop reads CASRTDRTQQYF. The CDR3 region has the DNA TGTGCCAGCAGAACGGACAGGACGCAGCAGTACTTC.

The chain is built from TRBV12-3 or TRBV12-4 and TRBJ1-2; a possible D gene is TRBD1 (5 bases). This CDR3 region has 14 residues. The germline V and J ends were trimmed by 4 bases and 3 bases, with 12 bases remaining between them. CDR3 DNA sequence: TGTGCCAGCAGTTCTAGCGGGGGTGACTATGGCTACACCTTC. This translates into CASSSSGGDYGYTF.

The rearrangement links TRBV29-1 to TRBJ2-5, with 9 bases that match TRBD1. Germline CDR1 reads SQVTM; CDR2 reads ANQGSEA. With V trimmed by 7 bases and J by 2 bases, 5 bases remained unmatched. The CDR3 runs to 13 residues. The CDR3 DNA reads TGCAGCGCACGGACAGGGGCACAAGAGACCCAGTACTTC. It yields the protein CSARTGAQETQYF.

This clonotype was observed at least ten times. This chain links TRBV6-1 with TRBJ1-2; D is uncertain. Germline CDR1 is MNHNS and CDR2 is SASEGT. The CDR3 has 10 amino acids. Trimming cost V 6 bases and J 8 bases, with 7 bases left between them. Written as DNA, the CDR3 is TGTGCCAGCAGACTCGTCGGCTACACCTTC. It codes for CASRLVGYTF.

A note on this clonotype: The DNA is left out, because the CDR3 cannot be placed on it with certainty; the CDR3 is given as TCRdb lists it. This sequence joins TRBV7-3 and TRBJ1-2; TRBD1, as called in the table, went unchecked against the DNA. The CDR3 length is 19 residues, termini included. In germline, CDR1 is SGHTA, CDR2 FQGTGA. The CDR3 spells CASSIYLCSAMTENYGYTF.

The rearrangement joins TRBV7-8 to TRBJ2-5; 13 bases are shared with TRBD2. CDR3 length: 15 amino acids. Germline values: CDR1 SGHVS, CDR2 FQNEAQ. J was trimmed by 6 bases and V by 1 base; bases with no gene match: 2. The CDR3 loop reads CASSLGTSGSQTQYF. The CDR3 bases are TGTGCCAGCAGCTTAGGGACTAGCGGGAGTCAGACCCAGTACTTC.

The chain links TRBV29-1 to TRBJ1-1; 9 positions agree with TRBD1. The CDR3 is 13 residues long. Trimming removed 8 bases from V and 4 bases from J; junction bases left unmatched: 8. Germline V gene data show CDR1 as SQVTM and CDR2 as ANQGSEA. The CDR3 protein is CSHRDRDVTEAFF. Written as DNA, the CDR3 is TGCAGCCACCGGGACAGGGATGTCACTGAAGCTTTCTTT.

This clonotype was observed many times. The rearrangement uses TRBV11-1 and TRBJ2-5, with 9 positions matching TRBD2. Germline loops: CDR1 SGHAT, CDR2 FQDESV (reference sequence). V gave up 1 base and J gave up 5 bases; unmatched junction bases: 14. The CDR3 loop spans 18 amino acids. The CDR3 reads CASSLVGVSGSKRETQYF. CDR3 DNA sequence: TGTGCCAGCAGCTTAGTCGGAGTTAGCGGGAGTAAACGGGAGACCCAGTACTTC.

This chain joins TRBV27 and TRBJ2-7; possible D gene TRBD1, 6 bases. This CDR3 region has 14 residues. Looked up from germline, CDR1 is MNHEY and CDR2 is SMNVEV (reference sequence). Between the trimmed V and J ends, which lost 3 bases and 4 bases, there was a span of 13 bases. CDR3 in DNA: TGTGCCAGCAGTTTTGCCAGGGGTACATACGAGCAGTACTTC. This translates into CASSFARGTYEQYF.

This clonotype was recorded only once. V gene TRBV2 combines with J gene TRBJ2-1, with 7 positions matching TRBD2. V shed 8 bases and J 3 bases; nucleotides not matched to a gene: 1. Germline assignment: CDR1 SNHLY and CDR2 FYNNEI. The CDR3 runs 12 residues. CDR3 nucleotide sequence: TGTGCCAGCGGGACTAACTACAATGAGCAGTTCTTC. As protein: CASGTNYNEQFF. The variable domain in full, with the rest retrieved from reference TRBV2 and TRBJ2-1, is EPEVTQTPSHQVTQMGQEVILRCVPISNHLYFYWYRQILGQKVEFLVSFYNNEISEKSEIFDDQFSVERPDGSNFTLKIRSTKLEDSAMYFCASGTNYNEQFFGPGTRLTVL.

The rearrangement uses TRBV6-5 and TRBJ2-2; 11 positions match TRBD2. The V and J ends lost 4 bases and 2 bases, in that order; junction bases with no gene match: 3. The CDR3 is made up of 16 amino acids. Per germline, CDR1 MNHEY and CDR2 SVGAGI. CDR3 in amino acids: CASSFLAGGNTGELFF. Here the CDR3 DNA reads TGTGCCAGCAGTTTCCTAGCGGGAGGCAACACCGGGGAGCTGTTTTTT.

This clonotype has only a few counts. The CDR3 nucleotides read TGTGCCAGCAGTCCGGACAGGGACGAGACCCAGTACTTC. Encoded protein: CASSPDRDETQYF. The chain carries TRBV12-3 or TRBV12-4 and TRBJ2-5; TRBD1 matches 8 bases. The CDR3 covers 13 residues. V lost 5 bases and J lost 5; bases outside the gene matches: 4.

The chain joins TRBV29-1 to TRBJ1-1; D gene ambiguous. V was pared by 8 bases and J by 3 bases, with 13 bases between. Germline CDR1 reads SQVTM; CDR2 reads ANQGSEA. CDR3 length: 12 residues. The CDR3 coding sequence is TGCAGCTCACAAGATCCAGACACTGAAGCTTTCTTT. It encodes CSSQDPDTEAFF.

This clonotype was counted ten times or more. This chain's CDR3 is CASSPGTGTETQYF. CDR3 bases: TGTGCCAGCAGCCCCGGGACAGGGACAGAGACCCAGTACTTC. The genes are TRBV3-1 and TRBJ2-5; 9 nucleotides agree with TRBD1. V lost 4 bases to trimming and J lost 4 bases; unmatched junction nucleotides: 4. CDR3 size: 14 residues. Germline CDR1 reads LGHDT; CDR2 reads YNNKEL (reference sequence).

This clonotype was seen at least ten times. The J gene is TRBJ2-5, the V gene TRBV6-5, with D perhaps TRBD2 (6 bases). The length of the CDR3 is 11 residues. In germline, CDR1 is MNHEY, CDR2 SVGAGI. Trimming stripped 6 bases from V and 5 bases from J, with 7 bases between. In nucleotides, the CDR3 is TGTGCCAGCAGAAGCGGGGAGACCCAGTACTTC. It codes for CASRSGETQYF.

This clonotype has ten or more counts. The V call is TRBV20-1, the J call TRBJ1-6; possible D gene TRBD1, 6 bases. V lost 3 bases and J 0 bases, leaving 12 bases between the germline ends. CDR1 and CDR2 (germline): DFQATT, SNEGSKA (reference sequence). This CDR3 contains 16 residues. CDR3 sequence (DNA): TGCAGTGCTAGTTTCTCGGACAGCTCCTATAATTCACCCCTCCACTTT. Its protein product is CSASFSDSSYNSPLHF.

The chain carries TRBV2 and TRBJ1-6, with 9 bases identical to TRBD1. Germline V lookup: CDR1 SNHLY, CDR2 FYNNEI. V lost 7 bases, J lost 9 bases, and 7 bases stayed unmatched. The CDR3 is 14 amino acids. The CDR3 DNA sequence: TGTGCCAGCAAACCGGGACAGGGTACTTCACCCCTCCACTTT. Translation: CASKPGQGTSPLHF. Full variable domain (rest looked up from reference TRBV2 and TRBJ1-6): EPEVTQTPSHQVTQMGQEVILRCVPISNHLYFYWYRQILGQKVEFLVSFYNNEISEKSEIFDDQFSVERPDGSNFTLKIRSTKLEDSAMYFCASKPGQGTSPLHFGNGTRLTVT.

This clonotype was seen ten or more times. CDR3 region: CSASSRGELGTGELFF. CDR3 nucleotide sequence: TGCAGTGCCAGTAGCAGGGGGGAGTTGGGCACCGGGGAGCTGTTTTTT. The chain carries TRBV20-1 and TRBJ2-2; TRBD1 is a possible D gene (7 bases). V lost 6 bases, J lost 4 bases, and 21 bases lay in between. This CDR3 has 16 residues. The germline V gene encodes CDR1 DFQATT and CDR2 SNEGSKA (reference sequence).

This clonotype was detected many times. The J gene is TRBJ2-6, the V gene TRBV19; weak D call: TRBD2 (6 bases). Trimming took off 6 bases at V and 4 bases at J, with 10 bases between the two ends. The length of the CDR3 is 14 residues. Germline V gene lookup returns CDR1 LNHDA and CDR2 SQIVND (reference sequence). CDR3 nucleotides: TGTGCCAGTAGCCATCTAGCGGGGGCCAACGTCCTGACTTTC. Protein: CASSHLAGANVLTF.

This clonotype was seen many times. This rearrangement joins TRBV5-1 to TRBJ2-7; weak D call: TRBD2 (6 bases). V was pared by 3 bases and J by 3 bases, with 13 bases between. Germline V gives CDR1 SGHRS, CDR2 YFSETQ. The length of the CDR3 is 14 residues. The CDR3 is CASSSHRRDYEQYF. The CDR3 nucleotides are TGCGCCAGCAGCTCCCACCGGAGGGACTACGAGCAGTACTTC.

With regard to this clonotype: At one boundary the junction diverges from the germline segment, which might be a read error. The CDR3 spells CATSRGTGVRGAVF. In DNA form, the CDR3 reads TGTGCCACCAGCAGAGGGACGGGGGTACGGGGAGCTGTTTTT. The chain employs TRBV15 and TRBJ1-1; perhaps TRBD1 as D (5 bases). This CDR3 has 14 amino acids. In germline, CDR1 is LNHNV, CDR2 YYDKDF (reference sequence).

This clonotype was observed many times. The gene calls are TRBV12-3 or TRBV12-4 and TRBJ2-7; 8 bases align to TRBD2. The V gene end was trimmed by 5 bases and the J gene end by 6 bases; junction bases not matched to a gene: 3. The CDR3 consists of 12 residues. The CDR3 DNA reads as TGTGCCAGCAGTCGCACTAGCGGCGAGCAGTACTTC. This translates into CASSRTSGEQYF.

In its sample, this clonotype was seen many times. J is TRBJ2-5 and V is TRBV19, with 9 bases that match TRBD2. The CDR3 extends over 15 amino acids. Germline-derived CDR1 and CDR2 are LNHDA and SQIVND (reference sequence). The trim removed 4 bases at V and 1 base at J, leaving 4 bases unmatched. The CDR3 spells CASSRETSGQETQYF. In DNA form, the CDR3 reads TGTGCCAGTAGTAGGGAGACTAGCGGCCAAGAGACCCAGTACTTC.